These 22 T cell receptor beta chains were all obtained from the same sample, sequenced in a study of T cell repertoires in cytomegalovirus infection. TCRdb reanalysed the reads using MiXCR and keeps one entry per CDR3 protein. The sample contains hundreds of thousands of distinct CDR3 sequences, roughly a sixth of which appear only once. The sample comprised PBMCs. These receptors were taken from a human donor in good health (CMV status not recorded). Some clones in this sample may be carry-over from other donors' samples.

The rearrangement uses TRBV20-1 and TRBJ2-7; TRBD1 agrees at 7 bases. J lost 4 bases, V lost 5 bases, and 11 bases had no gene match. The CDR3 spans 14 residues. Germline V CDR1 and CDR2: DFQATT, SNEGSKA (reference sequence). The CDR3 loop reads CSAPRGRESYEQYF. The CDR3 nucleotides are TGCAGTGCTCCAAGGGGGCGCGAATCGTACGAGCAGTACTTC.

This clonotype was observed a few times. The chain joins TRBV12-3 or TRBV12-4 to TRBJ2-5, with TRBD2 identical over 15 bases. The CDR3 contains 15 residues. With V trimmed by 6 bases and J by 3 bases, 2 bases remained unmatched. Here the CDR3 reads CASSGLAGGEETQYF. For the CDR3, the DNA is TGTGCCAGCAGCGGACTAGCGGGGGGGGAAGAGACCCAGTACTTC.

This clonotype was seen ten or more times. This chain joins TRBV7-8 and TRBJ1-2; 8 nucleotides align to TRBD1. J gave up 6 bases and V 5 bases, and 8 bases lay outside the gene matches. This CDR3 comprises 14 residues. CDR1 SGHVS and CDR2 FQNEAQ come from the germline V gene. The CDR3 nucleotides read TGTGCCAGCAGCATGGACAGGGCTGGGGATGGCTACACCTTC. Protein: CASSMDRAGDGYTF.

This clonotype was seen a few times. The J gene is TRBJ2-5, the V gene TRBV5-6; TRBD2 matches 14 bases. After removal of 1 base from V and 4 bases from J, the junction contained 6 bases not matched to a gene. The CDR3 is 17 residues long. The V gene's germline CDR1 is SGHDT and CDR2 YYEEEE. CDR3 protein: CASSLPGGTSGRETQYF. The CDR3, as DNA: TGTGCCAGCAGCTTGCCCGGCGGGACTAGCGGGAGAGAGACCCAGTACTTC.

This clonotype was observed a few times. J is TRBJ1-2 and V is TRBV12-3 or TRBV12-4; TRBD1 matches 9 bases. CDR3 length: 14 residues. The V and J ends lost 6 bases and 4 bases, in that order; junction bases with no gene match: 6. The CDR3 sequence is CASRNRQGGYGYTF. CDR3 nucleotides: TGTGCCAGCAGGAACAGACAGGGGGGCTATGGCTACACCTTC.

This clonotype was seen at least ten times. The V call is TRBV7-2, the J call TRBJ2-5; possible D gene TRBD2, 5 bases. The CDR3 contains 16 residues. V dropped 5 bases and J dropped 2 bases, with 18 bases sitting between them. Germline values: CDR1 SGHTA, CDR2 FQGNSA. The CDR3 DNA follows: TGTGCCAGCAGCCAAGGACCAGCACCGGGACAAGAGACCCAGTACTTC. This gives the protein CASSQGPAPGQETQYF.

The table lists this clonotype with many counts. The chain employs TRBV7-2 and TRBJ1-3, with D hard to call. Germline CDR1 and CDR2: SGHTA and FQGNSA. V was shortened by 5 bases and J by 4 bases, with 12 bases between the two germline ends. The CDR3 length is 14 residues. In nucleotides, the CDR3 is TGTGCCAGCAGCAATAGCGTGGCGGGAAACACCATATATTTT. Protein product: CASSNSVAGNTIYF.

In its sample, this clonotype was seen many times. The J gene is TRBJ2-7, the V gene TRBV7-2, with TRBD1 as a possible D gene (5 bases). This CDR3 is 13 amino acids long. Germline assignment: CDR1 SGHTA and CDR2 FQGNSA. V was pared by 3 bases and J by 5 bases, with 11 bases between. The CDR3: CASSFQGDDEQYF. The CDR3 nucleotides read TGTGCCAGCAGCTTTCAGGGCGACGACGAGCAGTACTTC.

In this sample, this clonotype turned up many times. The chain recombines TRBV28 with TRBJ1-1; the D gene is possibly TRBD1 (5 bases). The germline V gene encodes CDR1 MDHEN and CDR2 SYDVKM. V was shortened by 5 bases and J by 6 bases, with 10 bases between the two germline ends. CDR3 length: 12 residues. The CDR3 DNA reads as TGTGCCAGCAGTCAGGGCGGGTCTGAAGCTTTCTTT. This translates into CASSQGGSEAFF.

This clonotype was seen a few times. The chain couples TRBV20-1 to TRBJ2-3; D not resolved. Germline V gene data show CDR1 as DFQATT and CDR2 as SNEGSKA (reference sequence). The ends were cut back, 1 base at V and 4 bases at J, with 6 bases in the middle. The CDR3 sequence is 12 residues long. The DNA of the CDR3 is TGCAGTGCTAGAGGACGGGCAGATACGCAGTATTTT. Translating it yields CSARGRADTQYF.

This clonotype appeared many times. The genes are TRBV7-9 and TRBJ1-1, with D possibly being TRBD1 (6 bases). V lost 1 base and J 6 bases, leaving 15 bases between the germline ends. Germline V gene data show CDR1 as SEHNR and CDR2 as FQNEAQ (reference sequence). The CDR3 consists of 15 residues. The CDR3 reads CASSLGQAGSAEAFF. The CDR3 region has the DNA TGTGCCAGCAGCTTAGGACAGGCGGGAAGCGCTGAAGCTTTCTTT.

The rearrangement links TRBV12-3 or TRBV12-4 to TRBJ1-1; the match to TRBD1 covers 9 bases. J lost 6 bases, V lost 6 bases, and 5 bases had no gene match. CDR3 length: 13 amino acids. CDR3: CASRGTGIAEAFF. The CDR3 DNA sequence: TGTGCCAGCAGGGGGACAGGGATCGCTGAAGCTTTCTTT.

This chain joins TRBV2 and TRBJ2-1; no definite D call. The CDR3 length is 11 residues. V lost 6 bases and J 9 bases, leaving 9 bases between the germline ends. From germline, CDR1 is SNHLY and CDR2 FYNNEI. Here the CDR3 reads CASSESSEQFF. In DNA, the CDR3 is TGTGCCAGCAGCGAAAGTAGTGAGCAGTTCTTC.

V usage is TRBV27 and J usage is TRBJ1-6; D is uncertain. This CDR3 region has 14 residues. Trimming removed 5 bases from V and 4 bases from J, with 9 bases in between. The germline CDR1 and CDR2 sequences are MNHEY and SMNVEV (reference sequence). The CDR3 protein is CASSPALYNSPLHF. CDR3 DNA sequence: TGTGCCAGCAGTCCGGCCCTGTATAATTCACCCCTCCACTTT.

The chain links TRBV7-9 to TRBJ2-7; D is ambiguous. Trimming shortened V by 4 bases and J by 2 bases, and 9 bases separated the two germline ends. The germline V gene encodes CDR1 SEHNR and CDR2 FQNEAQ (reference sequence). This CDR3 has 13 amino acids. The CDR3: CASSSLLAYEQYF. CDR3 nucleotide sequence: TGTGCCAGCAGCTCTCTTCTTGCCTACGAGCAGTACTTC.

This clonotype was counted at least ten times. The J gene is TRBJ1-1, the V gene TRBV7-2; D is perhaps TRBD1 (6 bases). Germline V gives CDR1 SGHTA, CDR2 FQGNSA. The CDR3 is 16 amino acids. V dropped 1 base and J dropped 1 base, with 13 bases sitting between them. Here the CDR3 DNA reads TGTGCCAGCAGCTTAGGATCAGGGGCCCAGAACACTGAAGCTTTCTTT. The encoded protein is CASSLGSGAQNTEAFF.

Here the CDR3 DNA reads TGTGCCAGCAGCCCGAGCTTGTTGGAAGCTTTCTTT. Protein sequence: CASSPSLLEAFF. The V and J genes are TRBV6-2 or TRBV6-3 and TRBJ1-1; D not resolved. The germline V gene encodes CDR1 MNHEY and CDR2 SVGEGT. The CDR3 is 12 amino acids. V lost 6 bases and J 8 bases, leaving 13 bases between the germline ends.

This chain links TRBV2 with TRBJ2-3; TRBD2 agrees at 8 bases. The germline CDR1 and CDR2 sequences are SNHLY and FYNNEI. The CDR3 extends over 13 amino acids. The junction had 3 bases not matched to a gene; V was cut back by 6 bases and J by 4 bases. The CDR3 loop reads CASRGLESDTQYF. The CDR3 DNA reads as TGTGCCAGCAGGGGACTAGAATCAGATACGCAGTATTTT.

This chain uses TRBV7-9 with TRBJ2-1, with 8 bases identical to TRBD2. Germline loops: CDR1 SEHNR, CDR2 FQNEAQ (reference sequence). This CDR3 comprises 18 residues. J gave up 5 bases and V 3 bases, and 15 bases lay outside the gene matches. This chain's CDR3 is CASSLAGTSGLRNNEQFF. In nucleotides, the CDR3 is TGTGCCAGCAGCTTGGCCGGGACTAGTGGACTGAGAAACAATGAGCAGTTCTTC.

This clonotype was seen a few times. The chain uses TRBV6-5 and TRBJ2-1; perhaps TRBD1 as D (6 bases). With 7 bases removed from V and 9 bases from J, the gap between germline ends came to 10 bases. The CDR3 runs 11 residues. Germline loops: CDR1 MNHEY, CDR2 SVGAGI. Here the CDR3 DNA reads TGTGCCAGCAACCTAGGGGGTGAGCAGTTCTTC. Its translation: CASNLGGEQFF.

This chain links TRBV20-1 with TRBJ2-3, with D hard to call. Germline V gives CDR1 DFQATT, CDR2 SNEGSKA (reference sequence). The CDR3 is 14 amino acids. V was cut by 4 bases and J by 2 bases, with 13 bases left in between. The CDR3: CSAMPPRTTDTQYF. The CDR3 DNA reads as TGCAGTGCTATGCCCCCGAGGACCACAGATACGCAGTATTTT.

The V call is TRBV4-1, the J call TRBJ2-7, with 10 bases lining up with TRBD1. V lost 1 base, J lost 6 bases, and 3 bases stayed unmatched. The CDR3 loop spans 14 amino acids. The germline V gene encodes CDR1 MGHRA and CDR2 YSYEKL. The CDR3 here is CASSQGQGASEQYF. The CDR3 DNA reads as TGCGCCAGCAGCCAAGGACAGGGGGCCTCCGAGCAGTACTTC.